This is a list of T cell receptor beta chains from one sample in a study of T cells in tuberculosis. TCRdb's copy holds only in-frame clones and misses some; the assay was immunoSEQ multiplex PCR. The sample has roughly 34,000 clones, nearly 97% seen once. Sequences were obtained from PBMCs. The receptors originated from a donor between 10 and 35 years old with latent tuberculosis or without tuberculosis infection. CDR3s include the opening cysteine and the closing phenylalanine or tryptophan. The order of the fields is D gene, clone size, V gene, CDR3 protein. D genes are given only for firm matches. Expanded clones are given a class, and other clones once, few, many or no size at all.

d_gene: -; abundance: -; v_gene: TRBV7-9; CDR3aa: CASTQDSYGYTF
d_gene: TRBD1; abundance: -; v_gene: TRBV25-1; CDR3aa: CASSDSTGTANSPLHF
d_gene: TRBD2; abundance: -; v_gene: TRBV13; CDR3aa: CASSSKTSGGAIF
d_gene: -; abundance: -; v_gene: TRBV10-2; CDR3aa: CASSDTEGGQPQHF
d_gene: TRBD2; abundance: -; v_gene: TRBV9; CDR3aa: CASSVSGASGSYEQYF
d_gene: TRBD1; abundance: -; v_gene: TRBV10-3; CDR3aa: CAISKQPGQGRQPQHF
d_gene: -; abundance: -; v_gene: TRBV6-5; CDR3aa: CASSFDRNQPQHF
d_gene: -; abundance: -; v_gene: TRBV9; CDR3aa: CASSVDFGNTEAFF
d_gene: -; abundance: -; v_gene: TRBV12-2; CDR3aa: CASRLPRVHLPPDNEQFF
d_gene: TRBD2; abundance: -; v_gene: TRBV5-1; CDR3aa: CASSQNPSGGAANEQFF
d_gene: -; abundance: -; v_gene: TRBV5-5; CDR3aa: CASSSESSYEQYF
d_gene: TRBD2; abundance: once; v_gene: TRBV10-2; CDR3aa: CASSGLAGYNEQFF
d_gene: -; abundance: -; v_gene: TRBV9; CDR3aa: CASSLPLDGTPTSRGYTF
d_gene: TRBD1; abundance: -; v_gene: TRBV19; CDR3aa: CASFRTGEGNTEAFF
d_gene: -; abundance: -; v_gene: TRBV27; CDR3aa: CASSLSGAQQALHF
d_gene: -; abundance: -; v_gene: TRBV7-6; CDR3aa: CASSFRLGDEQYF
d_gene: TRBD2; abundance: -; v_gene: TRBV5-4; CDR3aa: CASSPGPGLAPESTQYF
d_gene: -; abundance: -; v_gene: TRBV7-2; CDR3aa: CASSPRTAGSYEQYF
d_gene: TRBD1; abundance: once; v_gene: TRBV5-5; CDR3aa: CASSLVGQGVNTEAFF
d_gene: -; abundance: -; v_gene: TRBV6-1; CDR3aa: CASSESGGSPLHF
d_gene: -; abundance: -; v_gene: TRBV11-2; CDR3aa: CASSILGGVGANVLTF
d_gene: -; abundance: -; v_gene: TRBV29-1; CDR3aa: CSVGGDGVSGYTF
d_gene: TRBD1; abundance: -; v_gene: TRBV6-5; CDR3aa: CASRRTGKSTDTQYF
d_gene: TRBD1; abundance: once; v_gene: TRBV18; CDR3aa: CASSVTGGGSPLHF
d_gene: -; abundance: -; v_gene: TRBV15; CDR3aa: CATSRETGSYNEQFF
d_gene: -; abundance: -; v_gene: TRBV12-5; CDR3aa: CASGFSPVENTEAFF
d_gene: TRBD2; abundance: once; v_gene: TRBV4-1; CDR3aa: CASSLSGGAGELFF
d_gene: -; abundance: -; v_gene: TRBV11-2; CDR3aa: CASSLVPPPDTQYF
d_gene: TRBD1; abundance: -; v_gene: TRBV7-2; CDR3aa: CASSIVGQSPRWTQYF
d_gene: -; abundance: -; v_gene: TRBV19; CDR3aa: CASSIGRGTEAFF
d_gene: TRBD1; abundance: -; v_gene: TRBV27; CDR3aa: CASRARQGAYEQYF
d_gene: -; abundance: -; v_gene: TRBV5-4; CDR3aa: CASRLQGRDYGYTF
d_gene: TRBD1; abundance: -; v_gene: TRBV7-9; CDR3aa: CASSHIWDSPNEQYF
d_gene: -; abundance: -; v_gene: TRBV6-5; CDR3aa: CASSYSGGPVEKLFF
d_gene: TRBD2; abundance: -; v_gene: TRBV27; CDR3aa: CASSLLAGALYGGELFF
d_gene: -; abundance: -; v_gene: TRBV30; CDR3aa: CAWTEGYEQYF
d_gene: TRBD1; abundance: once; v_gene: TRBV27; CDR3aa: CASSALTGIVYNEQFF